This TCR beta chain was documented in a study of beta chain features in type 1 diabetes. Germline values: CDR1 LNHNV, CDR2 YYDKDF (reference sequence). J lost 4 bases, V lost 5 bases, and 7 bases had no gene match. The CDR3 sequence is 14 residues long. The study's findings and limits: Comparison showed that naive, central memory and Treg TCRB repertoires appeared more similar among patients than among healthy donors.

This clone has just a few counts. The antigen remains undetermined. As every portion of the isolated RNA was reverse transcribed, the sequencing read expressed TCRB transcripts. Some clones are missing from TCRdb's copy, which holds only in-frame ones; the method was immunoSEQ multiplex PCR. This sample has 200,000 to 250,000 clones, with 9% to 10% found just once. The clonotype originates from a woman aged 18-29 years in good health. Sequencing used naive CD4+ T cells from blood. The rearrangement joins TRBV15 to TRBJ1-1; 7 bases line up with TRBD1. As DNA, the CDR3 is TGTGCCACCAGCGCCCGGACAGGTCTCACTGAAGCTTTCTTT. This codes for CATSARTGLTEAFF.